The clone carrying this TCR beta chain was seen just once. This sample was taken from a study of cytomegalovirus exposure and HLA in healthy donors. Trimming shortened V by 0 bases and J by 6 bases, and 12 bases separated the two germline ends. This CDR3 is built from 15 residues. Germline CDR1 MNHEY, CDR2 SVGAGI. Here immunoSEQ multiplex PCR was the method, and the copy in TCRdb shows in-frame clones only, minus some. The sample has a few hundred thousand clones, less than 90% seen once. The J gene is TRBJ2-4, the V gene TRBV6-5; D tentatively reads TRBD1 or TRBD2 (6 bases each). Sequenced material: PBMCs. The sequence came from a man between 18 and 29 years old in good health and CMV-seropositive. The CDR3 DNA reads TGTGCCAGCAGTTACTCGAGGGGGGCAGGAAACATTCAGTACTTC. The encoded protein is CASSYSRGAGNIQYF.